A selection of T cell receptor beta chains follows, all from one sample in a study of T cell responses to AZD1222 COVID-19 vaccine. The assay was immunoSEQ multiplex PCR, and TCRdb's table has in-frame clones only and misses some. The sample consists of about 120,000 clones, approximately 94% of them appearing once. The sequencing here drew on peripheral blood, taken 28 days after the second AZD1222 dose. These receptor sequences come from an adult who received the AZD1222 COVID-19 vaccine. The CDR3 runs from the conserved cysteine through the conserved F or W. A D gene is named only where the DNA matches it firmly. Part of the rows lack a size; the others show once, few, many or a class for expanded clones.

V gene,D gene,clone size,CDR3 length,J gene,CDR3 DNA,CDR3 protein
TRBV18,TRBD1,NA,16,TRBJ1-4,TGTGCCAGCTCACCGGTAGGGGGCCCCTCCTATGAAAAACTGTTTTTT,CASSPVGGPSYEKLFF
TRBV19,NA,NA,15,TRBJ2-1,TGTGCCAGTAGTATAGTCCCCAGGGGAGGCAATGAGCAGTTCTTC,CASSIVPRGGNEQFF
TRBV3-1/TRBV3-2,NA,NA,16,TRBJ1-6,TGTGCCAGCAGCCGATCAGGGACCTCCTATAATTCACCCCTCCACTTT,CASSRSGTSYNSPLHF
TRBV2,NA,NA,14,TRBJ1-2,TGTGCCAGCAGTGAAGCCAAGGGGGTGGGTGGCTACACCTTC,CASSEAKGVGGYTF
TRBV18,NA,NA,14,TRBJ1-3,TGTGCCAGCTCATTCGCCCCCTCTGGAAACACCATATATTTT,CASSFAPSGNTIYF
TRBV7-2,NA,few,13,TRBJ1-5,TGTGCCAGCAGCTTAGGGGGTCAGTCTCCCCAGCATTTT,CASSLGGQSPQHF
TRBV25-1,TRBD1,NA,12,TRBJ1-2,TGTGCCAGCAGACAGGGGGCCTATGGCTACACCTTC,CASRQGAYGYTF
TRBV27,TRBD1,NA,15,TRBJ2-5,TGTGCCAGCAGTTTAGCCCAAGACAGGGAAGGGACCCAGTACTTC,CASSLAQDREGTQYF
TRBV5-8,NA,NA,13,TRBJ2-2,TGTGCCAGCAGCCCAAGGGGCCCCGGGGAGCTGTTTTTT,CASSPRGPGELFF
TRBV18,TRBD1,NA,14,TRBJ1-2,TGTGCCAGCTCACCGGGACAGGGGGCGATTGGCTACACCTTC,CASSPGQGAIGYTF
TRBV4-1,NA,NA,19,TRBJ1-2,TGCGCCAGCAGCCAAGATACAGGGAGAGATGGGCCAAAGCACTATGGCTACACCTTC,CASSQDTGRDGPKHYGYTF
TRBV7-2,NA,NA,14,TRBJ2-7,TGTGCCAGCAGCTCCGGTGGGTTAACCTACGAGCAGTACTTC,CASSSGGLTYEQYF
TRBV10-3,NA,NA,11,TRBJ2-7,TGTGCCATCAGCGGCAACTACGAGCAGTACTTC,CAISGNYEQYF
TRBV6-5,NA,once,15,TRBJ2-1,TGTGCCAGCAGTTACTCACGAGGAACGTACAATGAGCAGTTCTTC,CASSYSRGTYNEQFF
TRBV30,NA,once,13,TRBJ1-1,TGTGCCTGGAGCCCTACCCAAAGCACTGAAGCTTTCTTT,CAWSPTQSTEAFF
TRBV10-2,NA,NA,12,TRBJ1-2,TGCGCCAGCAGTGAGTCAGGGAATGGCTACACCTTC,CASSESGNGYTF
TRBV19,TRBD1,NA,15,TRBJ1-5,TGTGCCAGTAGTATCGGACAGGGGGCGAGGCAGCCCCAGCATTTT,CASSIGQGARQPQHF
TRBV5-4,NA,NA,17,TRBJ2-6,TGTGCCAGCAGCCCCCGAGGGGAGAACTCTGGGGCCAACGTCCTGACTTTC,CASSPRGENSGANVLTF
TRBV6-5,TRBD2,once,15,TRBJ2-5,TGTGCCAGCAGCCCCTTTACTAGCGGACAAGAGACCCAGTACTTC,CASSPFTSGQETQYF
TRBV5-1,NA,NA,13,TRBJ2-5,TGCGCCAGCAGCCCGGGGGACCAAGAGACCCAGTACTTC,CASSPGDQETQYF